This entry describes one TCR beta chain. At one end, the junction sequence differs from germline, possibly due to a read error. The data are from a study of cytomegalovirus exposure and HLA in healthy donors. The PCR made use of 60 Vbeta and 13 Jbeta primers. TCRdb's copy holds only in-frame clones and misses some; the assay was immunoSEQ multiplex PCR. Of about 130,000 clones in the sample, about 80% were seen once. The CDR3 is made up of 12 amino acids. Per germline, CDR1 MNHEY and CDR2 SVGAGI. The TCR comes from a woman aged 45-65 years in good health and CMV-seronegative. Specimen: PBMCs. This sequence joins TRBV6-5 and TRBJ1-5; maybe TRBD1 (6 bases). This CDR3 reads CASTTGSQPQNF. The CDR3, as DNA: TGTGCCAGCACTACAGGGTCCCAGCCCCAGAATTTT.